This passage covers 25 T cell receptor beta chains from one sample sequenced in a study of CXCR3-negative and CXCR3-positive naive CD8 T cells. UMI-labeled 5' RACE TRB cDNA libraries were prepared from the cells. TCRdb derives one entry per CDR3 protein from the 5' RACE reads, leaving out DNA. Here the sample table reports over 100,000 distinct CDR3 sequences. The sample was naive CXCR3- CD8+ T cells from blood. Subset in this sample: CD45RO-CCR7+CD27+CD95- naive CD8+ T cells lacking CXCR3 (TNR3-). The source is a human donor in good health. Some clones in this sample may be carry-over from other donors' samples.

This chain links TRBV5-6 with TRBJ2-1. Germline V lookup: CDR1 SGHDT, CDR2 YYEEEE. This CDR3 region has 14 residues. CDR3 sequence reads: CASSFSVAHNEQFF. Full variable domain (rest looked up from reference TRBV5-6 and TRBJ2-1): DAGVTQSPTHLIKTRGQQVTLRCSPKSGHDTVSWYQQALGQGPQFIFQYYEEEERQRGNFPDRFSGHQFPNYSSELNVNALLLGDSALYLCASSFSVAHNEQFFGPGTRLTVL.

The CDR3 protein is CASSLGGTYNEQFF. The chain recombines TRBV6-2 or TRBV6-3 with TRBJ2-1; absent DNA, TCRdb's TRBD1 call cannot be checked. This CDR3 has 14 amino acids. Per germline, CDR1 MNHEY and CDR2 SVGEGT.

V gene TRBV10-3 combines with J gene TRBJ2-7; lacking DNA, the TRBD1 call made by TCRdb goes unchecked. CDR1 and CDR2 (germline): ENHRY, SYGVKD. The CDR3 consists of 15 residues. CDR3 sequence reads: CAISEQGYLAYEQYF.

The CDR3 here is CASTFPGNEQFF. V is TRBV9 and J is TRBJ2-1; TCRdb designates TRBD1, a call that cannot be tested without DNA. There are 12 residues in the CDR3. The germline CDR1 and CDR2 sequences are SGDLS and YYNGEE.

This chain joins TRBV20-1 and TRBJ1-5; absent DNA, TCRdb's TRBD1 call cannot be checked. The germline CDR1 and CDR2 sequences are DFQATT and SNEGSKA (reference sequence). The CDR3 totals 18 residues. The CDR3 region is CSASSPDGDTYSNQPQHF.

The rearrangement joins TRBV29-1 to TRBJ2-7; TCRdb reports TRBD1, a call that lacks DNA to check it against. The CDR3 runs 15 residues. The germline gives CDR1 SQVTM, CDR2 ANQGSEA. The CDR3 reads CSVRSPLGASYEQYF.

The CDR3 sequence: CASSQEFQREQYF. J is TRBJ2-7 and V is TRBV4-3. CDR3 size: 13 residues. Germline V lookup: CDR1 LGHNA, CDR2 YSLEER.

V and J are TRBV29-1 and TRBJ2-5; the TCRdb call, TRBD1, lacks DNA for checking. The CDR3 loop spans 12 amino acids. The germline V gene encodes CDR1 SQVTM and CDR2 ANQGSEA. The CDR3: CSVLGGEETQYF.

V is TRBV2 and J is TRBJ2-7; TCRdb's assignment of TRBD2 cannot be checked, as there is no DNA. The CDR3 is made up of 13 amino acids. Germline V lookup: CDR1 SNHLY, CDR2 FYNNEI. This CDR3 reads CASKEGLSYEQYF.

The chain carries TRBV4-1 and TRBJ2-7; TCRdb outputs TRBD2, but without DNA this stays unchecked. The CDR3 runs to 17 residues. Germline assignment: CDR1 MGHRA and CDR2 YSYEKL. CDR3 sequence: CASSQDLLAELLYEQYF.

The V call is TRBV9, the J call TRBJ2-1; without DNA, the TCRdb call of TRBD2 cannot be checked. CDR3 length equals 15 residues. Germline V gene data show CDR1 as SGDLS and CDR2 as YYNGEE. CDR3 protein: CASSVGLAGYNEQFF.

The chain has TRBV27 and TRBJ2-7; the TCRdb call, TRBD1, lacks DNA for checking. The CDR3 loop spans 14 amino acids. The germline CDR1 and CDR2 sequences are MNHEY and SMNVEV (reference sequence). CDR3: CASSIQGGSYEQYF.

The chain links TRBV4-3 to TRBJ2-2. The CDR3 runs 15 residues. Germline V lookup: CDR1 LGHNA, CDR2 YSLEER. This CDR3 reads CASSQDWQTTGELFF.

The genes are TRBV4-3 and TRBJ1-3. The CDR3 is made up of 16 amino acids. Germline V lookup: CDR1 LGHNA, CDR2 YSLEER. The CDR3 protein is CASSQDLATTGNTIYF.

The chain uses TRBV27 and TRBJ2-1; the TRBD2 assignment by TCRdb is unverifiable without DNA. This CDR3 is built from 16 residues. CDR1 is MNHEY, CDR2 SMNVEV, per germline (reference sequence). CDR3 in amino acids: CASSLYPSGSYNEQFF.

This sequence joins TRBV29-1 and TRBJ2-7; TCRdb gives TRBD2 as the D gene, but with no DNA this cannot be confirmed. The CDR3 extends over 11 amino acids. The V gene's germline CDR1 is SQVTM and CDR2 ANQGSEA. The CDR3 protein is CSVAGGYEQYF.

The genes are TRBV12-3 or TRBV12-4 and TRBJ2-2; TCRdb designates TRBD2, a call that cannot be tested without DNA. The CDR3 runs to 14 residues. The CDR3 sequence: CASSGTLNTGELFF.

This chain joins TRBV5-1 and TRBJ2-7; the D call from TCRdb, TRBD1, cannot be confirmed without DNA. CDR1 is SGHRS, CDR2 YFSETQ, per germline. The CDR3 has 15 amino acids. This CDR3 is CASSPGGLGSYEQYF.

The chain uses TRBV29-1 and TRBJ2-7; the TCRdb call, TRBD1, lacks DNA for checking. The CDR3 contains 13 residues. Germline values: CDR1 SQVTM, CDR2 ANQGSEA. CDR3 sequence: CSVESQGALEQYF.

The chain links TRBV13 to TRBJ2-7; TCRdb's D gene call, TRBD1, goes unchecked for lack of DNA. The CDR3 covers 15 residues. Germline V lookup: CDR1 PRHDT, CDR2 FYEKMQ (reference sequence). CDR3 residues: CASSLGDRVFHEQYF.

CDR3 in amino acids: CASSLVPGGDFDTEAFF. The chain is built from TRBV5-1 and TRBJ1-1; TCRdb's D call of TRBD1 is untestable without DNA. Germline CDR1 reads SGHRS; CDR2 reads YFSETQ. The CDR3 runs 17 residues.

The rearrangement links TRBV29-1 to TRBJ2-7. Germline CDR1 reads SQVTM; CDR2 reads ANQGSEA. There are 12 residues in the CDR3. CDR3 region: CSVGQSSYEQYF.

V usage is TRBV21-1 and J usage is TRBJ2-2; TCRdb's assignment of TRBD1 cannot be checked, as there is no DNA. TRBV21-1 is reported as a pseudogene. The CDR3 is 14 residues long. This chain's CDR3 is CASSTGWGTGELFF.

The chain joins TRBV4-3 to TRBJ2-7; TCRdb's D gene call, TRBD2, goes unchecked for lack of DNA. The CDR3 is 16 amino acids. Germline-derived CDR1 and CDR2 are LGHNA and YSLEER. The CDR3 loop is CASSQVTSGGSYEQYF.

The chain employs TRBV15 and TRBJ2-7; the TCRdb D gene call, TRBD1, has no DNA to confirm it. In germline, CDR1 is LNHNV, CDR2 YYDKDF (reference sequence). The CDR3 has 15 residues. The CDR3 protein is CATSGDRDNFYEQYF.